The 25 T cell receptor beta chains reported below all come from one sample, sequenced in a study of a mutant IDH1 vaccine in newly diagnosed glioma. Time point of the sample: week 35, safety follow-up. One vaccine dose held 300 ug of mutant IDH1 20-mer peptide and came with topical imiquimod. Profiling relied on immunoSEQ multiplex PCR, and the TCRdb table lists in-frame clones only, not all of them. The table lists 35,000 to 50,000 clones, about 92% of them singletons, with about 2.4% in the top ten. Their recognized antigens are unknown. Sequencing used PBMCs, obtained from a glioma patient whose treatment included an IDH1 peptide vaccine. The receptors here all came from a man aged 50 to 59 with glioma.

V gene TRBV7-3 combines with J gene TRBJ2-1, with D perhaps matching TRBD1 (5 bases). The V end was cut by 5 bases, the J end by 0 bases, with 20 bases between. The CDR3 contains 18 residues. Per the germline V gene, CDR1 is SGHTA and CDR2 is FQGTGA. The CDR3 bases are TGTGCCAGCAGCCTCGACAGCACCTACCTCCGCTCCTACAATGAGCAGTTCTTC. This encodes CASSLDSTYLRSYNEQFF.

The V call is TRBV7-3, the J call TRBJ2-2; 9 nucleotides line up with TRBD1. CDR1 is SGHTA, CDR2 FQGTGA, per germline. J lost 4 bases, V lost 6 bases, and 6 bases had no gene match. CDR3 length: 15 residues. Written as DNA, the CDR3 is TGTGCCAGCAGGACGGGGACAGGGCGCACCGGGGAGCTGTTTTTT. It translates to CASRTGTGRTGELFF.

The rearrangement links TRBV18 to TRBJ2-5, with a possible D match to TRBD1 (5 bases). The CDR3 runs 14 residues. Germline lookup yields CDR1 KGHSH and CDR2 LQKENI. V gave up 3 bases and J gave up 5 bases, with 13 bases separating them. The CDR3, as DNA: TGTGCCAGCTCACCTAATGGAAGGGGCGAGACCCAGTACTTC. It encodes CASSPNGRGETQYF.

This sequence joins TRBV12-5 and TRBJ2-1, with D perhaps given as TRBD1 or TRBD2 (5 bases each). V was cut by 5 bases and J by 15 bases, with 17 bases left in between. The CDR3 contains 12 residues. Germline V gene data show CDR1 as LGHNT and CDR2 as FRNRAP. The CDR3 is CASGLPGQGRFF. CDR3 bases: TGTGCTAGTGGTCTTCCCGGGCAGGGACGGTTCTTC.

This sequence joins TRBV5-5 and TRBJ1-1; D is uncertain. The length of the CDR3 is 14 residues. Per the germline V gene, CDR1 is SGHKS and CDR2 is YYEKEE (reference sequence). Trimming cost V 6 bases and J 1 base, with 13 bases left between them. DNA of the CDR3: TGTGCCAGCACCCCGAGCCCAAGGAACACTGAAGCTTTCTTT. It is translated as CASTPSPRNTEAFF.

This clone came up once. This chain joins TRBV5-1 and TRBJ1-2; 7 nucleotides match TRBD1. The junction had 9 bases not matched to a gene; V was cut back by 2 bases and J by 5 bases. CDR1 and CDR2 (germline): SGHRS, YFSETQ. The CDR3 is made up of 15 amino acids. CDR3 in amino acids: CASSLGTALTYGYTF. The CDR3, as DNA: TGCGCCAGCAGCTTAGGGACAGCCCTTACGTATGGCTACACCTTC.

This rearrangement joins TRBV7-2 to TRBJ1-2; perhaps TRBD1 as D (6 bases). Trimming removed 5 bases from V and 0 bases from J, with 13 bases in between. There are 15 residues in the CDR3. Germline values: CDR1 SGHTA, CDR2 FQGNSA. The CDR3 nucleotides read TGTGCCAGCAGCCGAAAACAGGGAGCTAACTATGGCTACACCTTC. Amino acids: CASSRKQGANYGYTF.

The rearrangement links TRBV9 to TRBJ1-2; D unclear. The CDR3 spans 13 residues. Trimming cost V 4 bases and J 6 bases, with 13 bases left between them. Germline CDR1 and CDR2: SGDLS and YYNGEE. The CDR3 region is CASSPGSGDGYTF. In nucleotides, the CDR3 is TGTGCCAGCAGCCCGGGGTCTGGGGATGGCTACACCTTC.

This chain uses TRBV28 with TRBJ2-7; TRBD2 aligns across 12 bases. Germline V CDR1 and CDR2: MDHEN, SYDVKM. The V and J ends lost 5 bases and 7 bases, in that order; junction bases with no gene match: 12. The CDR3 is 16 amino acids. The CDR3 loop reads CASSHLTSGRPTEQYF. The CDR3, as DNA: TGTGCCAGCAGTCACCTGACTAGCGGGAGACCTACGGAGCAGTACTTC.

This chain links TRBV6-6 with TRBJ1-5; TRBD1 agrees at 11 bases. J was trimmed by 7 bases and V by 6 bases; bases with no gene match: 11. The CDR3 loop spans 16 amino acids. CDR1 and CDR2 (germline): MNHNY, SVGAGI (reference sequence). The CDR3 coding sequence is TGTGCCAGCAGCCCCGGAGGACAGGGGGCTGGCCAGCCCCAGCATTTT. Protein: CASSPGGQGAGQPQHF.

The CDR3 DNA is TGTGCCAGCAGTGGGACAGGGCGGGTTACCGGGGAGCTGTTTTTT. Residues: CASSGTGRVTGELFF. The chain couples TRBV2 to TRBJ2-2; TRBD1 matches 8 bases. Unmatched junction bases numbered 6, after V lost 4 bases and J lost 5 bases. This CDR3 region has 15 residues. Per germline, CDR1 SNHLY and CDR2 FYNNEI.

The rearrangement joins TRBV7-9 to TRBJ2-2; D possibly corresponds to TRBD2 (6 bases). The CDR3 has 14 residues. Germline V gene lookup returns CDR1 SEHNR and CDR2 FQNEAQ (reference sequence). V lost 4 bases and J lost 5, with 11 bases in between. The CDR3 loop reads CASSWAGRTGELFF. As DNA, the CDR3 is TGTGCCAGCAGCTGGGCAGGGAGGACCGGGGAGCTGTTTTTT.

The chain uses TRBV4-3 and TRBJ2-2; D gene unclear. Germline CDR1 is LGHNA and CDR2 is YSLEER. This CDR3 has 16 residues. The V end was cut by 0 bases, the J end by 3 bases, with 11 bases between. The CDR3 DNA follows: TGCGCCAGCAGCCAAGAGTCTGTACGCCACACCGGGGAGCTGTTTTTT. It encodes CASSQESVRHTGELFF.

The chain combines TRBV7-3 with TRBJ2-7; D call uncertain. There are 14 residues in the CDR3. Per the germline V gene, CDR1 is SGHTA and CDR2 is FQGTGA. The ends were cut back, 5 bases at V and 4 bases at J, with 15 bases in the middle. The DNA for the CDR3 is TGTGCCAGCAGCCCCGCCGGTATTGGGTACGAGCAGTACTTC. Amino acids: CASSPAGIGYEQYF. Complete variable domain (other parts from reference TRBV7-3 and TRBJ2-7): GAGVSQTPSNKVTEKGKYVELRCDPISGHTALYWYRQSLGQGPEFLIYFQGTGAADDSGLPNDRFFAVRPEGSVSTLKIQRTERGDSAVYLCASSPAGIGYEQYFGPGTRLTVT.

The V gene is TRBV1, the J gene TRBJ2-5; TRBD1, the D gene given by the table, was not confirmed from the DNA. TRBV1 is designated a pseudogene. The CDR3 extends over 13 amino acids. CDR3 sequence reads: CTSSHTAGETQYF. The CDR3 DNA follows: TGCACCAGCAGCCATACCGCAGGGGAGACCCAGTACTTC.

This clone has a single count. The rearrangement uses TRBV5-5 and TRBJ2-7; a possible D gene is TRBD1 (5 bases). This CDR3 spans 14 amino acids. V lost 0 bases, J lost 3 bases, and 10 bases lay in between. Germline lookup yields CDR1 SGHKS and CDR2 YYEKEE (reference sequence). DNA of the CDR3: TGTGCCAGCAGCTTGGTGGGGCAGGGCTACGAGCAGTACTTC. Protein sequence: CASSLVGQGYEQYF. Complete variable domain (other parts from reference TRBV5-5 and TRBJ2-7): DAGVTQSPTHLIKTRGQQVTLRCSPISGHKSVSWYQQVLGQGPQFIFQYYEKEERGRGNFPDRFSARQFPNYSSELNVNALLLGDSALYLCASSLVGQGYEQYFGPGTRLTVT.

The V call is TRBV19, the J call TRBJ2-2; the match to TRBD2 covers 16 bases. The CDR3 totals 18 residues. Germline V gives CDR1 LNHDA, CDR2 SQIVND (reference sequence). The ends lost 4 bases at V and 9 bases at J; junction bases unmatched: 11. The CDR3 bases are TGTGCCAGTAGTACCCGAAAGGGACTAGCGGGAGGGCTACGGGAGCTGTTTTTT. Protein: CASSTRKGLAGGLRELFF. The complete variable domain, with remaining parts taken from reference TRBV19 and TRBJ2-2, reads DGGITQSPKYLFRKEGQNVTLSCEQNLNHDAMYWYRQDPGQGLRLIYYSQIVNDFQKGDIAEGYSVSREKKESFPLTVTSAQKNPTAFYLCASSTRKGLAGGLRELFFGEGSRLTVL.

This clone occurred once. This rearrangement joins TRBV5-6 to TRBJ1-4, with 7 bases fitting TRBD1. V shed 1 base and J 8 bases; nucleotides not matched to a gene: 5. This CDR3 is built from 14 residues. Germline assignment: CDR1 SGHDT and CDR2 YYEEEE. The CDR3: CASSLRGGGEKLFF. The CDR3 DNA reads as TGTGCCAGCAGCTTGAGAGGGGGCGGAGAAAAACTGTTTTTT.

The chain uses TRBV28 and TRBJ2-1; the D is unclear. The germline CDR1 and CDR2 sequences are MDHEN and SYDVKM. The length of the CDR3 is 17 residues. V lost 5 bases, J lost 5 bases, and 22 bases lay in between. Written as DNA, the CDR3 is TGTGCCAGCAGTGAAATAGGGCCTATAGGAGTGGACAATGAGCAGTTCTTC. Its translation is CASSEIGPIGVDNEQFF. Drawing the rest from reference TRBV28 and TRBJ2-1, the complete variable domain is DVKVTQSSRYLVKRTGEKVFLECVQDMDHENMFWYRQDPGLGLRLIYFSYDVKMKEKGDIPEGYSVSREKKERFSLILESASTNQTSMYLCASSEIGPIGVDNEQFFGPGTRLTVL.

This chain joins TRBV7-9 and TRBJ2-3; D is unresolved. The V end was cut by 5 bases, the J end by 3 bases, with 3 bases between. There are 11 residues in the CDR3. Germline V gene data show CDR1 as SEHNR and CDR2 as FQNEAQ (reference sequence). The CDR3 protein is CASSVTDTQYF. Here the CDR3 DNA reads TGTGCCAGCAGCGTTACAGATACGCAGTATTTT.

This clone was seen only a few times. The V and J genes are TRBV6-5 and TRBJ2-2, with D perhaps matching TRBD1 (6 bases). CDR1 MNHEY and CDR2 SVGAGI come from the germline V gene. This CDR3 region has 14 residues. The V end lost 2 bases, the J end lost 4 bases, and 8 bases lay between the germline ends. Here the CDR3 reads CASSYGQFTGELFF. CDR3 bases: TGTGCCAGCAGTTACGGACAGTTCACCGGGGAGCTGTTTTTT.

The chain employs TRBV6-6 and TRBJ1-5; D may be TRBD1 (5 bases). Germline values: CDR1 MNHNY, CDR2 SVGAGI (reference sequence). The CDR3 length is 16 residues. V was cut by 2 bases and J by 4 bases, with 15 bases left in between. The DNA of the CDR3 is TGTGCCAGCAGTTACAGCCCTGGGGGGAGAAATCAGCCCCAGCATTTT. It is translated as CASSYSPGGRNQPQHF.

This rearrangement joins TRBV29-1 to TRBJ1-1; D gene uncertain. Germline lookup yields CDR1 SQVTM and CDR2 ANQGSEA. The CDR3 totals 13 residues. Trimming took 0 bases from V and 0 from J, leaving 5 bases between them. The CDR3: CSVEDHLNTEAFF. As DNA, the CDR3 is TGCAGCGTTGAAGATCATCTGAACACTGAAGCTTTCTTT.

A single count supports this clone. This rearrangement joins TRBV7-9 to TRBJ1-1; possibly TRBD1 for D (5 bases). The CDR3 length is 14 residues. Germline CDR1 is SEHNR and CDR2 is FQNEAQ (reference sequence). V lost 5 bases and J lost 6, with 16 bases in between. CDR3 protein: CASSPGTPRPEAFF. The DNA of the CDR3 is TGTGCCAGCAGCCCCGGGACCCCTAGACCTGAAGCTTTCTTT.

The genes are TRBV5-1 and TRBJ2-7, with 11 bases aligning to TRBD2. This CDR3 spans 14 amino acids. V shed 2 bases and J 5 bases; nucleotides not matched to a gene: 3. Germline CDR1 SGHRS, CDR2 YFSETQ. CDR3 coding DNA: TGCGCCAGCAGCTTCACTAGCGGGAGCCACGAGCAGTACTTC. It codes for CASSFTSGSHEQYF.